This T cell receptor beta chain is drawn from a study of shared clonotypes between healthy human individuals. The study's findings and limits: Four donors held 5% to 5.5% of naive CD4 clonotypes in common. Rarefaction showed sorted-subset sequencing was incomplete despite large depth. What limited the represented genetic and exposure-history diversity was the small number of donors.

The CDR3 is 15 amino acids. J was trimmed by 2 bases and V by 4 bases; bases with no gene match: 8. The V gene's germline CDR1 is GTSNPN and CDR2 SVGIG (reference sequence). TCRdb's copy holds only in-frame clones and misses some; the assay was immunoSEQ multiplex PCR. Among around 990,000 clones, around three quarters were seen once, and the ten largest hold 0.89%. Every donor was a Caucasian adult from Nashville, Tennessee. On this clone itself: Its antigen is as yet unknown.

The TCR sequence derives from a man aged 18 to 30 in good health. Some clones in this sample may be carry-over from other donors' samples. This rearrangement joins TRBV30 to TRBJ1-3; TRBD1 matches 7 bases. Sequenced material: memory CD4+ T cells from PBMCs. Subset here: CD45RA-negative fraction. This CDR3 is CAWTLGTVPGNTIYF. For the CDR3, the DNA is TGTGCCTGGACCCTTGGGACAGTTCCTGGAAACACCATATATTTT.